What follows are 24 T cell receptor beta chains derived from one specimen sequenced in a study of cytomegalovirus exposure and HLA in healthy donors. Amplification used 60 Vbeta primers and 13 Jbeta primers. Clones were sequenced by immunoSEQ multiplex PCR, and TCRdb holds only the in-frame ones, with some missing. The table shows about 200,000 clones, with around 86% occurring only once. The sequenced sample was PBMCs. The source of these receptors is a woman aged 40 to 55 in good health and CMV-seronegative.

The V gene is TRBV25-1, the J gene TRBJ2-7; D call uncertain. Trimming removed 0 bases from V and 3 bases from J, with 12 bases in between. Germline V gene data show CDR1 as MGHDK and CDR2 as SYGVNS. The CDR3 is 15 amino acids. The CDR3 sequence is CASSEYWAADYEQYF. The CDR3 nucleotides are TGTGCCAGCAGTGAATATTGGGCAGCTGACTACGAGCAGTACTTC.

The J gene is TRBJ2-1, the V gene TRBV4-2, with 11 bases matching TRBD2. The V gene's germline CDR1 is LGHNA and CDR2 YNFKEQ. The CDR3 has 19 amino acids. V shed 2 bases, J shed 8 bases, and the junction held 17 bases outside the gene matches. The CDR3: CASSQLISVAGGPGDEQFF. The DNA for the CDR3 is TGTGCCAGCAGCCAATTGATATCGGTAGCGGGAGGGCCGGGTGATGAGCAGTTCTTC.

This clone showed up just a few times. The J gene is TRBJ2-7, the V gene TRBV5-1; 9 bases match TRBD2. Looked up from germline, CDR1 is SGHRS and CDR2 is YFSETQ. V was pared by 7 bases and J by 6 bases, with 14 bases of the junction left unmatched. CDR3 length: 15 amino acids. CDR3 residues: CASSRVLAGNGEQYF. DNA of the CDR3: TGCGCCAGCTCCAGGGTCCTAGCGGGAAACGGCGAGCAGTACTTC. Based on the CDR3 plus reference TRBV5-1 and TRBJ2-7, the full variable domain is KAGVTQTPRYLIKTRGQQVTLSCSPISGHRSVSWYQQTPGQGLQFLFEYFSETQRNKGNFPGRFSGRQFSNSRSEMNVSTLELGDSALYLCASSRVLAGNGEQYFGPGTRLTVT.

The gene calls are TRBV30 and TRBJ1-5, with unresolved D. V was shortened by 1 base and J by 4 bases, with 8 bases between the two germline ends. In germline, CDR1 is GTSNPN, CDR2 SVGIG (reference sequence). This CDR3 is built from 13 residues. CDR3 nucleotides: TGTGCCTGGAGTGACGACACGAATCAGCCCCAGCATTTT. It specifies CAWSDDTNQPQHF.

This chain connects TRBV10-3 to TRBJ1-5; 11 bases are shared with TRBD1. The germline gives CDR1 ENHRY, CDR2 SYGVKD. The CDR3 is 16 residues long. The V segment lost 10 bases and the J segment 2 bases; nucleotides outside the gene matches: 10. The CDR3 spells CATRTGGLDGNQPQHF. In DNA form, the CDR3 reads TGTGCCACCAGGACAGGGGGCCTGGATGGCAATCAGCCCCAGCATTTT.

This chain connects TRBV7-8 to TRBJ2-5; 7 nucleotides align to TRBD2. CDR3 length equals 15 residues. Trimming cost V 5 bases and J 1 base; bases outside gene matches: 7. CDR1 is SGHVS, CDR2 FQNEAQ, per germline. CDR3 sequence: CASSHGTTLQETQYF. In DNA, the CDR3 is TGTGCCAGCAGCCATGGGACTACACTCCAAGAGACCCAGTACTTC.

The chain has TRBV7-3 and TRBJ1-2; possibly TRBD1 for D (5 bases). The CDR3 has 13 amino acids. The germline V and J ends were trimmed by 1 base and 4 bases, with 7 bases remaining between them. Germline values: CDR1 SGHTA, CDR2 FQGTGA. The CDR3 DNA reads TGTGCCAGCAGCTTAATCCAGGGCTATGGCTACACCTTC. Its protein is CASSLIQGYGYTF.

This clone was picked up a small number of times. This rearrangement joins TRBV5-6 to TRBJ2-3, with 11 bases aligning to TRBD1. Germline-derived CDR1 and CDR2 are SGHDT and YYEEEE. The CDR3 loop spans 16 amino acids. The junction had 7 bases not matched to a gene; V was cut back by 4 bases and J by 3 bases. CDR3 coding DNA: TGTGCCAGCAGCCTGTACGGGACAGGGGGGACAGATACGCAGTATTTT. It codes for CASSLYGTGGTDTQYF.

The table lists this clone with a count of one. The CDR3 is CSVKWAGQGEGDEQYF. The CDR3 nucleotides read TGCAGCGTCAAATGGGCGGGACAGGGGGAAGGGGACGAGCAGTACTTC. V usage is TRBV29-1 and J usage is TRBJ2-5, with TRBD1 matching 11 bases. The DNA end is a closer match to TRBJ2-7, so the J assignment may be wrong. Per germline, CDR1 SQVTM and CDR2 ANQGSEA. The CDR3 extends over 16 amino acids.

This chain uses TRBV18 with TRBJ2-7, with 8 nucleotides matching TRBD2. The germline gives CDR1 KGHSH, CDR2 LQKENI. V shed 3 bases, J shed 2 bases, and the junction held 9 bases outside the gene matches. The CDR3 is 16 amino acids. The CDR3 reads CASSPSGLVGTYEQYF. As DNA, the CDR3 is TGTGCCAGCTCACCCTCGGGACTAGTGGGTACCTACGAGCAGTACTTC.

The J gene is TRBJ2-5, the V gene TRBV30, with TRBD1 as a possible D gene (5 bases). The CDR3 has 13 residues. The V end lost 1 base, the J end lost 1 base, and 7 bases lay between the germline ends. Germline assignment: CDR1 GTSNPN and CDR2 SVGIG (reference sequence). The DNA of the CDR3 is TGTGCCTGGAGTGAGGGGATCCAAGAGACCCAGTACTTC. Encoded protein: CAWSEGIQETQYF.

The J gene is TRBJ2-1, the V gene TRBV19, with 12 bases fitting TRBD2. Germline V gene data show CDR1 as LNHDA and CDR2 as SQIVND (reference sequence). J was trimmed by 4 bases and V by 6 bases; bases with no gene match: 4. This CDR3 comprises 15 residues. The CDR3 loop is CASRPGTSGYNEQFF. For the CDR3, the DNA is TGTGCCAGTAGACCCGGGACTAGCGGGTACAATGAGCAGTTCTTC.

The chain uses TRBV15 and TRBJ2-6; TRBD1 aligns across 12 bases. The germline CDR1 and CDR2 sequences are LNHNV and YYDKDF (reference sequence). V was pared by 5 bases and J by 4 bases, with 9 bases of the junction left unmatched. CDR3 length equals 18 residues. CDR3 in amino acids: CATSGSGTGGLGANVLTF. CDR3 nucleotide sequence: TGTGCCACCAGCGGGTCCGGGACAGGGGGCCTCGGGGCCAACGTCCTGACTTTC.

This chain joins TRBV28 and TRBJ1-2; TRBD1 matches at 9 bases. This CDR3 has 13 amino acids. Trimming at V came to 3 bases and at J to 10 bases, leaving 6 bases not matched to a gene. In germline, CDR1 is MDHEN, CDR2 SYDVKM. CDR3 sequence reads: CASSLWTGVNYTF. The DNA for the CDR3 is TGTGCCAGCAGTTTGTGGACAGGGGTTAACTACACCTTC.

The chain employs TRBV5-6 and TRBJ2-5, with 7 nucleotides matching TRBD1. Germline loops: CDR1 SGHDT, CDR2 YYEEEE. CDR3 length equals 18 residues. V lost 4 bases to trimming and J lost 2 bases; unmatched junction nucleotides: 17. CDR3 residues: CASSHNTPYGTDQETQYF. The CDR3 bases are TGTGCCAGCAGCCATAACACGCCTTACGGGACAGATCAAGAGACCCAGTACTTC.

V gene TRBV19 combines with J gene TRBJ1-1; weak D call: TRBD1 (6 bases). This CDR3 is 11 amino acids long. CDR1 LNHDA and CDR2 SQIVND come from the germline V gene (reference sequence). V shed 10 bases and J shed 5 bases, with 11 bases lying between them. This CDR3 is CATNTGTEAFF. The CDR3 nucleotides are TGTGCCACGAATACAGGGACTGAAGCTTTCTTT.

This chain links TRBV19 with TRBJ2-7, with 9 bases lining up with TRBD1. Per the germline V gene, CDR1 is LNHDA and CDR2 is SQIVND (reference sequence). The trim removed 4 bases at V and 3 bases at J, leaving 7 bases unmatched. The CDR3 has 15 amino acids. Here the CDR3 reads CASSKDRGGIYEQYF. CDR3 nucleotide sequence: TGTGCCAGTAGTAAGGACAGGGGAGGCATCTACGAGCAGTACTTC.

The rearrangement uses TRBV7-9 and TRBJ2-2; no firm D call. The V end lost 5 bases, the J end lost 1 base, and 8 bases lay between the germline ends. The CDR3 spans 14 residues. Looked up from germline, CDR1 is SEHNR and CDR2 is FQNEAQ (reference sequence). In DNA, the CDR3 is TGTGCCAGCAGCCTTCGGTGGAACACCGGGGAGCTGTTTTTT. This sequence encodes CASSLRWNTGELFF.

CDR3 sequence: CASSSLKGAPLNTEAFF. The CDR3 nucleotides read TGTGCCAGCAGCTCACTTAAGGGGGCCCCGTTGAACACTGAAGCTTTCTTT. The chain carries TRBV14 and TRBJ1-1; 7 positions agree with TRBD1. The CDR3 is 17 amino acids. V dropped 5 bases and J dropped 0; count of bases not matched to a gene: 12. Germline V gene lookup returns CDR1 SGHDN and CDR2 FVKESK.

The chain has TRBV6-4 and TRBJ2-5; D gene unclear. The J call is uncertain, as TRBJ2-7 better fits the DNA end. The CDR3 totals 13 residues. Germline CDR1 is MRHNA and CDR2 is SNTAGT. The DNA of the CDR3 is TGTGCCAGCCGGTGGGCCAGGCTCTACGAGCAGTACTTC. This translates into CASRWARLYEQYF.

The genes are TRBV9 and TRBJ2-2; TRBD2 agrees at 14 bases. V lost 3 bases, J lost 5 bases, and 3 bases stayed unmatched. Per germline, CDR1 SGDLS and CDR2 YYNGEE. The CDR3 contains 16 residues. In DNA, the CDR3 is TGTGCCAGCAGCGCGGGGACTAGCGGGAGTACCGGGGAGCTGTTTTTT. Translating gives CASSAGTSGSTGELFF.

This chain connects TRBV6-1 to TRBJ1-5, with 8 positions matching TRBD1. Germline V gene sequence: CDR1 MNHNS, CDR2 SASEGT. V was clipped by 2 bases and J by 7 bases; unmatched bases: 10. The CDR3 spans 16 residues. CDR3 DNA sequence: TGTGCCAGCAGTGAATTAGGACTTACAGGGGGACAGCCCCAGCATTTT. It codes for CASSELGLTGGQPQHF.

This chain joins TRBV2 and TRBJ2-2; D is possibly TRBD1 (5 bases). V was cut by 1 base and J by 1 base, with 7 bases left in between. Looked up from germline, CDR1 is SNHLY and CDR2 is FYNNEI. The CDR3 sequence is 15 residues long. Here the CDR3 reads CASSEVQGNTGELFF. CDR3 DNA: TGTGCCAGCAGTGAAGTGCAGGGGAACACCGGGGAGCTGTTTTTT.

This chain links TRBV29-1 with TRBJ2-3; TRBD2 matches 9 bases. V lost 7 bases, J lost 3 bases, and 17 bases stayed unmatched. The germline gives CDR1 SQVTM, CDR2 ANQGSEA. This CDR3 has 17 amino acids. The CDR3 bases are TGCAGCGCAACTCCACCGACTAGCGGCACTAGAACAGATACGCAGTATTTT. Translated, it gives CSATPPTSGTRTDTQYF.